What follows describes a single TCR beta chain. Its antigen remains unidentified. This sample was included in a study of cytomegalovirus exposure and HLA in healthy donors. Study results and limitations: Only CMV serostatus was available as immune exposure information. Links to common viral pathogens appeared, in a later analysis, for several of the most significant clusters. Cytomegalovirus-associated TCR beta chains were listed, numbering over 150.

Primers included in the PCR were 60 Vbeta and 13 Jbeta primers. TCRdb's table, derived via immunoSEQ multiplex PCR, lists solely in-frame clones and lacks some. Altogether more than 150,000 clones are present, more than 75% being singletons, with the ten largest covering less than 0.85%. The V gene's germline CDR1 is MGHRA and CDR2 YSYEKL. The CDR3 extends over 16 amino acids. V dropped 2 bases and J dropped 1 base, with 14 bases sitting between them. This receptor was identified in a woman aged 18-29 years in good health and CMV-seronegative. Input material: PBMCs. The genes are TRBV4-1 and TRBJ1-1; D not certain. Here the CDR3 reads CASSQSDWSENTEAFF. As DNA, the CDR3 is TGCGCCAGCAGCCAAAGCGATTGGAGTGAGAACACTGAAGCTTTCTTT.